These 17 T cell receptor beta chains were sequenced from one sample in a study of control samples from healthy donors and cancer patients. The table came from immunoSEQ multiplex PCR; TCRdb's copy has only in-frame clones and leaves some out. The table has roughly 59,000 clones, approximately 92% seen once. The sequenced material came from PBMCs. The receptors originated from a man aged 35 to 55 with colorectal cancer.

The chain joins TRBV14 to TRBJ1-1; the match to TRBD1 covers 7 bases. The germline gives CDR1 SGHDN, CDR2 FVKESK. The CDR3 runs 14 residues. V shed 5 bases, J shed 1 base, and the junction held 4 bases outside the gene matches. The CDR3 DNA follows: TGTGCCAGCAGCAGGGGACAGTGGAACACTGAAGCTTTCTTT. Protein product: CASSRGQWNTEAFF.

The CDR3 coding sequence is TGTGCCTGGAGCCGATGGGGGGGCTACACAGATACGCAGTATTTT. The encoded protein is CAWSRWGGYTDTQYF. The chain couples TRBV30 to TRBJ2-3; the D gene is possibly TRBD2 (7 bases). The germline gives CDR1 GTSNPN, CDR2 SVGIG (reference sequence). The V gene lost 3 bases and the J gene lost 2 bases, with 15 bases spanning the gap. The CDR3 covers 15 residues.

V gene TRBV18 combines with J gene TRBJ1-1; D remains unclear. The CDR3 totals 13 residues. Trimming removed 3 bases from V and 1 base from J, with 6 bases in between. Germline V lookup: CDR1 KGHSH, CDR2 LQKENI. CDR3 protein: CASSPTGNTEAFF. The CDR3 DNA reads TGTGCCAGCTCACCGACGGGGAACACTGAAGCTTTCTTT.

The J gene is TRBJ1-2, the V gene TRBV29-1; maybe TRBD1 (6 bases). The CDR3 extends over 13 amino acids. V gave up 7 bases and J gave up 6 bases, with 18 bases separating them. Germline V lookup: CDR1 SQVTM, CDR2 ANQGSEA. The CDR3 region has the DNA TGCAGCGCGGGAGTAGGGGGGATCAATGGCTACACCTTC. Protein product: CSAGVGGINGYTF. The whole variable domain, filled in from reference TRBV29-1 and TRBJ1-2, reads SAVISQKPSRDICQRGTSLTIQCQVDSQVTMMFWYRQQPGQSLTLIATANQGSEATYESGFVIDKFPISRPNLTFSTLTVSNMSPEDSSIYLCSAGVGGINGYTFGSGTRLTVV.

This sequence joins TRBV10-1 and TRBJ1-1; D perhaps matches TRBD1 (6 bases). This CDR3 spans 14 amino acids. The germline V gene encodes CDR1 WNHNN and CDR2 SYGVQD (reference sequence). Trimming removed 2 bases from V and 1 base from J, with 8 bases in between. For the CDR3, the DNA is TGCGCCAGCAGTGAGACGGGACAGAACACTGAAGCTTTCTTT. Translation gives CASSETGQNTEAFF.

The V and J genes are TRBV29-1 and TRBJ1-1; 9 nucleotides match TRBD1. CDR1 is SQVTM, CDR2 ANQGSEA, per germline. The V segment lost 3 bases and the J segment 4 bases; nucleotides outside the gene matches: 6. The length of the CDR3 is 14 residues. The CDR3 reads CSVEARGQGTEAFF. The CDR3 DNA reads as TGCAGCGTTGAGGCTCGGGGACAGGGCACTGAAGCTTTCTTT.

The chain joins TRBV5-4 to TRBJ2-1, with 8 bases matching TRBD2. The junction had 11 bases not matched to a gene; V was cut back by 3 bases and J by 6 bases. Germline loops: CDR1 SGHNT, CDR2 YYREEE (reference sequence). The length of the CDR3 is 16 residues. The CDR3 DNA sequence: TGTGCCAGCAGCTCGCCGGTGGGGCGGGGGGCCAATGAGCAGTTCTTC. This gives the protein CASSSPVGRGANEQFF.

This chain links TRBV28 with TRBJ2-6, with D unresolved. Germline loops: CDR1 MDHEN, CDR2 SYDVKM. The CDR3 has 13 residues. Trimming stripped 9 bases from V and 0 bases from J, with 6 bases between. In nucleotides, the CDR3 is TGTGCCAGTCACTTCTCTGGGGCCAACGTCCTGACTTTC. It codes for CASHFSGANVLTF. The entire variable domain, with the rest obtained from reference TRBV28 and TRBJ2-6, is as follows: DVKVTQSSRYLVKRTGEKVFLECVQDMDHENMFWYRQDPGLGLRLIYFSYDVKMKEKGDIPEGYSVSREKKERFSLILESASTNQTSMYLCASHFSGANVLTFGAGSRLTVL.

The chain recombines TRBV7-8 with TRBJ2-7; the D gene is possibly TRBD2 (5 bases). V gave up 1 base and J gave up 6 bases, with 19 bases separating them. The CDR3 has 16 residues. The germline V gene encodes CDR1 SGHVS and CDR2 FQNEAQ. As DNA, the CDR3 is TGTGCCAGCAGCTTAGGGGTGGGCAGGACTGGGAGCGAGCAGTACTTC. It specifies CASSLGVGRTGSEQYF.

The rearrangement links TRBV5-1 to TRBJ1-2, with D tentatively TRBD1 (6 bases). The CDR3 extends over 12 amino acids. V lost 1 base and J lost 13, with 14 bases in between. From germline, CDR1 is SGHRS and CDR2 YFSETQ. This CDR3 reads CASSLSGGGCTF. CDR3 DNA: TGCGCCAGCAGCTTGTCGGGGGGCGGGTGCACCTTC.

The V call is TRBV5-1, the J call TRBJ1-1; TRBD1 matches at 7 bases. V was clipped by 4 bases and J by 1 base; unmatched bases: 13. The CDR3 is 17 residues long. Looked up from germline, CDR1 is SGHRS and CDR2 is YFSETQ. CDR3 nucleotide sequence: TGCGCCAGCAGCCCGAGTTTCAGGGGGTCGTGGAACACTGAAGCTTTCTTT. Protein product: CASSPSFRGSWNTEAFF. The whole variable domain, remainder taken from reference TRBV5-1 and TRBJ1-1, is KAGVTQTPRYLIKTRGQQVTLSCSPISGHRSVSWYQQTPGQGLQFLFEYFSETQRNKGNFPGRFSGRQFSNSRSEMNVSTLELGDSALYLCASSPSFRGSWNTEAFFGQGTRLTVV.

This sequence joins TRBV5-1 and TRBJ2-1; TRBD2 matches at 8 bases. CDR3 length: 15 residues. With V trimmed by 6 bases and J by 9 bases, 14 bases remained unmatched. Germline assignment: CDR1 SGHRS and CDR2 YFSETQ. CDR3 region: CASTPPGAGGGEQFF. The CDR3 DNA is TGCGCCAGCACCCCCCCCGGGGCGGGGGGTGGTGAGCAGTTCTTC.

This clone was seen just once. The chain couples TRBV3-1 (or the pseudogene TRBV3-2) to TRBJ1-3; D not certain. Germline V gene sequence: CDR1 LGHDT, CDR2 YNNKEL (reference sequence). The CDR3 length is 15 residues. V lost 2 bases, J lost 4 bases, and 12 bases lay in between. In nucleotides, the CDR3 is TGTGCCAGCAGCCAATCGGGTTCGCAAGGAAACACCATATATTTT. This sequence encodes CASSQSGSQGNTIYF.

The chain couples TRBV5-6 to TRBJ2-2; D remains ambiguous. The germline V gene encodes CDR1 SGHDT and CDR2 YYEEEE. The CDR3 runs to 16 residues. V was clipped by 4 bases and J by 3 bases, with 16 bases between them. CDR3 coding DNA: TGTGCCAGCAGCGAAATCGGACGTAGATACACCGGGGAGCTGTTTTTT. Amino acids: CASSEIGRRYTGELFF.

V and J are TRBV5-1 and TRBJ2-7; 8 bases align to TRBD1. The CDR3 contains 16 residues. The germline CDR1 and CDR2 sequences are SGHRS and YFSETQ. V lost 4 bases and J lost 3; bases outside the gene matches: 12. For the CDR3, the DNA is TGCGCCAGCAGCCCGGTCTCATCCGGGACAGGCTACGAGCAGTACTTC. Translated, it gives CASSPVSSGTGYEQYF.

The chain carries TRBV4-2 and TRBJ2-1; D may match TRBD1 or TRBD2 (6 bases each). Trimming shortened V by 4 bases and J by 7 bases, and 29 bases separated the two germline ends. The CDR3 runs 19 residues. Germline V gene data show CDR1 as LGHNA and CDR2 as YNFKEQ. In DNA, the CDR3 is TGTGCCAGCAGCCCGGGGCGGTCGGGTGGGGGGACAAGCCGGAATGAGCAGTTCTTC. Its protein product is CASSPGRSGGGTSRNEQFF.

The chain combines TRBV19 with TRBJ2-3; no clear D. CDR3 size: 14 residues. The ends were cut back, 3 bases at V and 2 bases at J, with 9 bases in the middle. CDR1 and CDR2 from the germline V gene are LNHDA and SQIVND (reference sequence). CDR3 in amino acids: CASSIGPNTDTQYF. In nucleotides, the CDR3 is TGTGCCAGTAGTATCGGCCCAAACACAGATACGCAGTATTTT.